This T cell receptor (beta chain) was documented in a study of early T cells in non-severe SARS-CoV-2 infection. Across the study: Bulk RNA from unsorted whole blood was sequenced; chains were unpaired. Study-wide results and caveats: Matching results from VDJdb favored anti-spike CD8 responses, leaving private and CD4 specificities undetected.

Individual cDNA molecules were tagged with unique molecular identifiers, the study reported. MiXCR, applied by TCRdb to the 5' RACE reads, yields one record per CDR3 protein. The data show roughly 23,000 distinct CDR3 sequences, with about 3.8% seen just once and roughly 5.4% held by the top ten. This clonotype was counted at least ten times. The antigen remains unidentified. The CDR3 has 16 residues. Germline-derived CDR1 and CDR2 are LNHDA and SQIVND (reference sequence). Trimming took off 3 bases at V and 2 bases at J, with 16 bases between the two ends. J is TRBJ1-2 and V is TRBV19, with unresolved D. This receptor was identified in an adult who was a healthcare worker with PCR-confirmed SARS-CoV-2 infection or an uninfected control (not recorded which). The specimen sequenced was whole blood. The CDR3 DNA reads as TGTGCCAGTAGTATGACCCTCGGTCTCCCAAACTATGGCTACACCTTC. The encoded protein is CASSMTLGLPNYGYTF.